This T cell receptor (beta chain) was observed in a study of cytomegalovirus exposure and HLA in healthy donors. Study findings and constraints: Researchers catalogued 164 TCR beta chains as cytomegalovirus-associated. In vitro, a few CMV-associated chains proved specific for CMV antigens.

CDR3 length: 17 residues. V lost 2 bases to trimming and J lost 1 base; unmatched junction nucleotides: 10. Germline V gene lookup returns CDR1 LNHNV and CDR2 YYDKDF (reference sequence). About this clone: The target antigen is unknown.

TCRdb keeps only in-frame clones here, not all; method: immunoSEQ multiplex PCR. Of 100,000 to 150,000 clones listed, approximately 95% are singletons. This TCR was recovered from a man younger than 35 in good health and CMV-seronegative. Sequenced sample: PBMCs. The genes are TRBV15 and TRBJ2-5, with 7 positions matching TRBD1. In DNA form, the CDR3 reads TGTGCCACCAGCAGACCCCCCCCCGGGACAGCCCAAGAGACCCAGTACTTC. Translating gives CATSRPPPGTAQETQYF. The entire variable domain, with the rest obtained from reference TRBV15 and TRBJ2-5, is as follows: DAMVIQNPRYQVTQFGKPVTLSCSQTLNHNVMYWYQQKSSQAPKLLFHYYDKDFNNEADTPDNFQSRRPNTSFCFLDIRSPGLGDTAMYLCATSRPPPGTAQETQYFGPGTRLLVL.